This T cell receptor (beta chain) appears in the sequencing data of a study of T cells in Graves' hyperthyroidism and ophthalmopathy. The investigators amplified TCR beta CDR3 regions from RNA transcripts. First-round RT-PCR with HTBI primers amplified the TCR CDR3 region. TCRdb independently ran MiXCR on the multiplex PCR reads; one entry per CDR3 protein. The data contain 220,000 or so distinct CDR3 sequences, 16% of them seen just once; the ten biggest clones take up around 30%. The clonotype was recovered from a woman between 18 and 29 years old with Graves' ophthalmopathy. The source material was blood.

CDR3 sequence reads: CASSPRQGSIGYTF. DNA for the CDR3: TGTGCCAGCAGTCCGAGACAGGGAAGTATAGGCTACACCTTC. The V gene is TRBV6-1, the J gene TRBJ1-2; 7 positions agree with TRBD1. Germline-derived CDR1 and CDR2 are MNHNS and SASEGT. V shed 5 bases, J shed 8 bases, and the junction held 11 bases outside the gene matches. This CDR3 spans 14 amino acids.